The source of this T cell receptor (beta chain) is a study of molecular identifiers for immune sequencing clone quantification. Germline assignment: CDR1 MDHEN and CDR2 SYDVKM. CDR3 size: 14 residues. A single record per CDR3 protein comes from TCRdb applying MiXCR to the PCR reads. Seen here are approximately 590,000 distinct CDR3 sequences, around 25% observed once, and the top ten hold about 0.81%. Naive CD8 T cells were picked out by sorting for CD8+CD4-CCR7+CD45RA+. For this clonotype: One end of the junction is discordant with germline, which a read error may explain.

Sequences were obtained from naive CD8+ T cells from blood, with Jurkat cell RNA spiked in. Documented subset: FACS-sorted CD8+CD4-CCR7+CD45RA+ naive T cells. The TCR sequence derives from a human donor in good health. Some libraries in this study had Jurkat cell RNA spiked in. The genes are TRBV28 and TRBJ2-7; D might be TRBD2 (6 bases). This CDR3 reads CASSLWRATYKQYF. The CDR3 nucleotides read TGTGCCAGCAGTTTGTGGAGGGCTACCTACAAGCAGTACTTC. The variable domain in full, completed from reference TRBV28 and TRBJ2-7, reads DVKVTQSSRYLVKRTGEKVFLECVQDMDHENMFWYRQDPGLGLRLIYFSYDVKMKEKGDIPEGYSVSREKKERFSLILESASTNQTSMYLCASSLWRATYKQYFGPGTRLTVT.